This T cell receptor (beta chain) is from a study of breast tumors, draining lymph nodes, adjacent tissues. TCRdb reprocessed the multiplex PCR reads with MiXCR, giving one entry per CDR3 protein. The table has some 200,000 distinct CDR3 sequences, over 25% seen once. CDR1 DFQATT and CDR2 SNEGSKA come from the germline V gene (reference sequence). This CDR3 contains 14 residues. With 2 bases removed from V and 0 bases from J, the gap between germline ends came to 8 bases. This clonotype was seen many times. The lymph nodes were axillary draining lymph nodes from breast cancer patients. This receptor was taken from a female donor with breast cancer. Some clones in this sample may be carry-over from other donors' samples. Sequenced sample: axillary lymph node tissue. The chain recombines TRBV20-1 with TRBJ2-1; tentatively, D is TRBD1 or TRBD2 (5 bases each). The CDR3: CSARPGSSYNEQFF. The CDR3 bases are TGCAGTGCTAGACCAGGGAGCTCCTACAATGAGCAGTTCTTC.